A selection of T cell receptor beta chains follows, all from one sample in a study of prognosis after radiotherapy for stage I lung cancer. Using its own MiXCR run on the multiplex PCR reads, TCRdb lists one record per CDR3 protein. The table has over 25,000 distinct CDR3 sequences, just over 45% seen once. The starting material was PBMCs, obtained before or after stereotactic body radiation therapy (not recorded which). These receptors were obtained from a donor over 45 with non-small cell lung cancer. Each CDR3 is given with its conserved first and last residue. A D gene is named only where the DNA matches it firmly. Rows give clone size only sometimes, using once, few, many, or a class for an expanded clone.

j_call: TRBJ1-1; v_call: TRBV28; d_call: NA; clone_size: NA; cdr3_nt: TGTGCCAGCAACGATCCCCTAGCAGGGACACGGAACACTGAAGCTTTCTTT; cdr3_aa: CASNDPLAGTRNTEAFF
j_call: TRBJ2-3; v_call: TRBV4-1; d_call: NA; clone_size: many; cdr3_nt: TGCGCCAGCAGCCAAGGACTGTGGAGGGGCACAGATACGCAGTATTTT; cdr3_aa: CASSQGLWRGTDTQYF
j_call: TRBJ2-5; v_call: TRBV20-1; d_call: NA; clone_size: many; cdr3_nt: TGCAGTGTCCTGCTACCTAGAATATCCGGGGAGACCCAGTACTTC; cdr3_aa: CSVLLPRISGETQYF
j_call: TRBJ2-6; v_call: TRBV19; d_call: NA; clone_size: many; cdr3_nt: TGTGCCAGTAGTATCGCAGGGGCGGGTGGGGCCAACGTCCTGACTTTC; cdr3_aa: CASSIAGAGGANVLTF
j_call: TRBJ2-2; v_call: TRBV11-2; d_call: TRBD2; clone_size: once; cdr3_nt: TGTGCGTCCGGGACTAGCGGGAGAGGGACCGGGGAGCTGTTTTTT; cdr3_aa: CASGTSGRGTGELFF
j_call: TRBJ2-7; v_call: TRBV2; d_call: NA; clone_size: many; cdr3_nt: TGTGCCAGCAGTGAAGAAGGCAGATCCACCGAGCAGTACTTC; cdr3_aa: CASSEEGRSTEQYF
j_call: TRBJ1-5; v_call: TRBV15; d_call: NA; clone_size: NA; cdr3_nt: TGTGCCACCAGCGTTTTTGAGGGGCAGCCCCAGCATTTT; cdr3_aa: CATSVFEGQPQHF
j_call: TRBJ1-5; v_call: TRBV20-1; d_call: NA; clone_size: NA; cdr3_nt: TGCAGTGCTAGACACATAGGGGGATATCAGCCCCAGCATTTT; cdr3_aa: CSARHIGGYQPQHF
j_call: TRBJ1-1; v_call: TRBV10-3; d_call: NA; clone_size: many; cdr3_nt: TGTGCCATCAGTGAGAGGCAGGCGAACACTGAAGCTTTCTTT; cdr3_aa: CAISERQANTEAFF
j_call: TRBJ1-1; v_call: TRBV6-2/TRBV6-3; d_call: NA; clone_size: NA; cdr3_nt: TGTGCCAGCAGTTGTGTGCCCACTGAAGCTTTCTTT; cdr3_aa: CASSCVPTEAFF
j_call: TRBJ1-6; v_call: TRBV6-1; d_call: NA; clone_size: NA; cdr3_nt: TGTGCCAGCAGGACGCACAGGGATTACTCACCCCTCCAATTT; cdr3_aa: CASRTHRDYSPLQF
j_call: TRBJ2-3; v_call: TRBV6-2/TRBV6-3; d_call: NA; clone_size: NA; cdr3_nt: TGTGCCAGCAGTTCCCTTAGCGGTTGGGCCACAGATACGCAGTATTTT; cdr3_aa: CASSSLSGWATDTQYF
j_call: TRBJ2-1; v_call: TRBV5-4; d_call: TRBD1; clone_size: many; cdr3_nt: TGTGCCAGCACCGACAGGGTGGGTTCGGGTGAGCAGTTCTTC; cdr3_aa: CASTDRVGSGEQFF
j_call: TRBJ1-1; v_call: TRBV27; d_call: NA; clone_size: NA; cdr3_nt: TGTGCCAGCAGTTTGTTTCGCGGGACTGAAGCTTTCTTT; cdr3_aa: CASSLFRGTEAFF
j_call: TRBJ2-7; v_call: TRBV28; d_call: NA; clone_size: many; cdr3_nt: TGTGCCAGCAGTTTCAAGGAGGGGCAGATCTACGAGCAGTACTTC; cdr3_aa: CASSFKEGQIYEQYF
j_call: TRBJ1-1; v_call: TRBV12-3/TRBV12-4; d_call: NA; clone_size: many; cdr3_nt: TGTGCCAGCAGTCCCCCCCCGGTTCCTGAAGCTTTCTTT; cdr3_aa: CASSPPPVPEAFF
j_call: TRBJ2-7; v_call: TRBV7-9; d_call: TRBD2; clone_size: NA; cdr3_nt: TGTGCCACCAGCACGGGGGGCTACGAGCAGTACTTC; cdr3_aa: CATSTGGYEQYF
j_call: TRBJ2-5; v_call: TRBV4-1; d_call: TRBD2; clone_size: NA; cdr3_nt: TGCGCCAGCAGCCAAGATAAACTAGCGGGGGGGTATCAAGAGACCCAGTACTTC; cdr3_aa: CASSQDKLAGGYQETQYF
j_call: TRBJ2-5; v_call: TRBV6-1; d_call: NA; clone_size: many; cdr3_nt: TGTGCCAGCAGTCAACGGCCCCGACGCCGCGAGACCCAGTACTTC; cdr3_aa: CASSQRPRRRETQYF
j_call: TRBJ2-7; v_call: TRBV20-1; d_call: TRBD1; clone_size: many; cdr3_nt: TGCAGTGCTAGGTCGGGGACAGGGGGCTCCGAGCAGTACTTC; cdr3_aa: CSARSGTGGSEQYF
j_call: TRBJ1-4; v_call: TRBV20-1; d_call: NA; clone_size: many; cdr3_nt: TGCAGTGCTCTCGGGACGTTTGATGAAAAACTGTTTTTT; cdr3_aa: CSALGTFDEKLFF
j_call: TRBJ2-7; v_call: TRBV20-1; d_call: TRBD1; clone_size: NA; cdr3_nt: TGCAGTGCTAGGGGGGCGTTCCGGGACAGGTGTTTGGAGGAGCAGTACTTC; cdr3_aa: CSARGAFRDRCLEEQYF
j_call: TRBJ2-1; v_call: TRBV30; d_call: TRBD2; clone_size: NA; cdr3_nt: TGTGCCTGGAGAACCGGGACTAGCGAGTACAATGAGCAGTTCTTC; cdr3_aa: CAWRTGTSEYNEQFF
j_call: TRBJ2-1; v_call: TRBV7-9; d_call: TRBD1; clone_size: NA; cdr3_nt: TGTGCCAGCAGCCCACCGGGACAGTCCTACAATGAGCAGTTCTTC; cdr3_aa: CASSPPGQSYNEQFF
j_call: TRBJ2-2; v_call: TRBV20-1; d_call: NA; clone_size: NA; cdr3_nt: TGCAGTTCTAGACGGGGGTCGAGGACCGGGGAGCTGTTTTTT; cdr3_aa: CSSRRGSRTGELFF
j_call: TRBJ1-1; v_call: TRBV6-4; d_call: NA; clone_size: medium-sized; cdr3_nt: TGTGCCAGCAGTTACCGGAGCCACACTGAAGCTTTCTTT; cdr3_aa: CASSYRSHTEAFF
j_call: TRBJ1-5; v_call: TRBV2; d_call: TRBD1; clone_size: many; cdr3_nt: TGTGCCAGCAGTGGACAGGGAGGCCAGCCCCAGCATTTT; cdr3_aa: CASSGQGGQPQHF
j_call: TRBJ1-5; v_call: TRBV20-1; d_call: NA; clone_size: once; cdr3_nt: TGCAGTGCAACCAGGGCAGGGCAGCACCAGCATTTT; cdr3_aa: CSATRAGQHQHF
j_call: TRBJ2-2; v_call: TRBV28; d_call: TRBD1; clone_size: NA; cdr3_nt: TGTGCCAGCAGACCCGACAGGGGTCACACCGGGGAGCTGTTTTTT; cdr3_aa: CASRPDRGHTGELFF
j_call: TRBJ2-5; v_call: TRBV7-8; d_call: NA; clone_size: many; cdr3_nt: TGTGCCAGCAGCTTAGTCAGGGTAACGGAGACCCAGTACTTC; cdr3_aa: CASSLVRVTETQYF
j_call: TRBJ1-5; v_call: TRBV12-3/TRBV12-4; d_call: TRBD1; clone_size: many; cdr3_nt: TGTGCCAGCAGTCCCCAGGGGGGGGGTGGCAATCAGCCCCAGCATTTT; cdr3_aa: CASSPQGGGGNQPQHF
j_call: TRBJ2-3; v_call: TRBV20-1; d_call: NA; clone_size: NA; cdr3_nt: TGCAGTGCCCACCCGGGGGTCCCACGAGTTAGTGGCACGGATAAGCAGTATTTT; cdr3_aa: CSAHPGVPRVSGTDKQYF
j_call: TRBJ1-4; v_call: TRBV19; d_call: NA; clone_size: many; cdr3_nt: TGTGCCAGTAGCGCTGCAACTAATGAAAAACTGTTTTTT; cdr3_aa: CASSAATNEKLFF
j_call: TRBJ2-7; v_call: TRBV11-2; d_call: NA; clone_size: NA; cdr3_nt: TGTGCCAGCAGCTTAGACTCCAGGGAGGTCTACGAGCAGTACTTC; cdr3_aa: CASSLDSREVYEQYF
j_call: TRBJ2-7; v_call: TRBV2; d_call: NA; clone_size: once; cdr3_nt: TGTGCCAGCAGTGTCCCTGCGGGATGGCCGGGGGAGCATTACTTC; cdr3_aa: CASSVPAGWPGEHYF